This TCR beta chain was obtained from a study of T cells in Graves' hyperthyroidism and ophthalmopathy. Turning to the study itself: Blood from the periphery was taken at initial diagnosis, before any treatment.

The CDR3 sequence is 12 residues long. CDR1 is LNHDA, CDR2 SQIVND, per germline (reference sequence). V lost 6 bases to trimming and J lost 6 bases, with 10 bases between them. This clonotype was seen a few times. Amplification of TCR beta CDR3 regions was performed using RNA transcripts as template. In the first-round RT-PCR of the TCR CDR3, the HTBI primer set was used. TCRdb re-called the multiplex PCR reads through MiXCR, storing one row per CDR3 protein. The sample yields 370,000 or so distinct CDR3 sequences, roughly 14% seen once. The chain recombines TRBV19 with TRBJ2-3; D uncertain. This receptor was taken from a man aged 25-40 years with Graves' hyperthyroidism that later progressed to Graves' ophthalmopathy. Input material: blood. The CDR3 here is CASRDPGDTQYF. The CDR3 DNA reads as TGTGCCAGTAGAGATCCCGGGGATACGCAGTATTTT.